This TCR beta chain comes out of a study of early T cells in non-severe SARS-CoV-2 infection. Study-wide findings and caveats: Lookups in VDJdb leaned toward anti-spike CD8 responses and missed private and CD4 specificities.

Details on this clonotype: Its antigen is not identified.

The CDR3 runs to 13 residues. The germline CDR1 and CDR2 sequences are SQVTM and ANQGSEA. V was shortened by 8 bases and J by 0 bases, with 13 bases between the two germline ends. Individual cDNA molecules received unique molecular identifiers during library preparation. Each CDR3 protein is one row after TCRdb ran MiXCR on the 5' RACE reads. The repertoire holds around 84,000 distinct CDR3 sequences, with about 15% as singletons. This chain uses TRBV29-1 with TRBJ1-1; D call uncertain. This TCR was recovered from an adult who was a healthcare worker with PCR-confirmed SARS-CoV-2 infection or an uninfected control (not recorded which). The sequenced sample was whole blood. The CDR3 DNA reads TGCAGCACCCCCGGGCAGATGAACACTGAAGCTTTCTTT. As protein: CSTPGQMNTEAFF.